This T cell receptor (beta chain) originates from a study of T cell responses to AZD1222 COVID-19 vaccine. V was pared by 2 bases and J by 6 bases, with 7 bases between. This CDR3 contains 12 residues. CDR1 SEHNR and CDR2 FQNEAQ come from the germline V gene (reference sequence). Libraries were prepared by immunoSEQ multiplex PCR; TCRdb keeps only in-frame clonotypes and omits some of them. This sample has 100,000 to 150,000 clones, with 88% found just once. V is TRBV7-9 and J is TRBJ1-1; D not resolved. The clonotype originates from an adult who received the AZD1222 COVID-19 vaccine. The sample was peripheral blood, taken 28 days after the second AZD1222 dose. The CDR3 sequence is CASSLISAEAFF. The CDR3 bases are TGTGCCAGCAGCTTAATATCCGCTGAAGCTTTCTTT.